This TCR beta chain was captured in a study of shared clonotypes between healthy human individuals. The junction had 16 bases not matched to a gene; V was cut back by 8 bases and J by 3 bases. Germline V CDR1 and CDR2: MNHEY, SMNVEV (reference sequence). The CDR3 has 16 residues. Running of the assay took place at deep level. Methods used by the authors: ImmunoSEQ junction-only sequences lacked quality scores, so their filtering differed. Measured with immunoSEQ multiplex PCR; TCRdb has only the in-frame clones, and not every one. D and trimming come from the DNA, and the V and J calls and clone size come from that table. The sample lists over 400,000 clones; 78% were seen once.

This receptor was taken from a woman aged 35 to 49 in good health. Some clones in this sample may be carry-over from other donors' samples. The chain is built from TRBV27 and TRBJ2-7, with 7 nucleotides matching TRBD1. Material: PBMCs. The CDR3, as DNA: TGTGCCAGCGGAACCCTCCCACAGGGGCACTTCTACGAGCAGTACTTC. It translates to CASGTLPQGHFYEQYF.